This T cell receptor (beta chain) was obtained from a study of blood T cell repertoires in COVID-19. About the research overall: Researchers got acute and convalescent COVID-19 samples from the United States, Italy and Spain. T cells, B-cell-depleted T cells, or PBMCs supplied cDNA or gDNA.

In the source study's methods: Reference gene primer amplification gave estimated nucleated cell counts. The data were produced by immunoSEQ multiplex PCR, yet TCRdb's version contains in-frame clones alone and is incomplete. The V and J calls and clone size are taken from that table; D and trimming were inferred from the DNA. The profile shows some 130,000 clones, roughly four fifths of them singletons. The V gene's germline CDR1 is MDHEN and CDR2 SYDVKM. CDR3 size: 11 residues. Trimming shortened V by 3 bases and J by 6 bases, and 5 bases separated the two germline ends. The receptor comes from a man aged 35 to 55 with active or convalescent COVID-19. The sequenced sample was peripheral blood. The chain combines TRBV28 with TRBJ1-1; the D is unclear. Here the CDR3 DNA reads TGTGCCAGCAGTTTTCTTTCTGAAGCTTTCTTT. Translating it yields CASSFLSEAFF.